These 8 T cell receptor beta chains share one sample of origin, sequenced in a study of beta chain features in type 1 diabetes. The whole isolated RNA underwent reverse transcription, so sequencing captured expressed TCRB transcripts. Sequencing was performed with immunoSEQ multiplex PCR; in TCRdb, only in-frame clones are kept and a portion is missing. The table includes 300,000 to 350,000 clones, roughly 8% detected once. Sequencing used central memory CD4+ T cells from blood. These receptors were taken from a woman aged 18 to 35 in good health.

At least ten counts were recorded for this clone. V gene TRBV6-6 combines with J gene TRBJ2-1; 7 bases fit TRBD2. The CDR3 contains 13 residues. Per the germline V gene, CDR1 is MNHNY and CDR2 is SVGAGI (reference sequence). The V gene end was trimmed by 6 bases and the J gene end by 8 bases; junction bases not matched to a gene: 7. The CDR3 sequence is CASSRRGRDEQFF. The CDR3 DNA follows: TGTGCCAGCAGCCGACGAGGGAGGGATGAGCAGTTCTTC.

This clone was detected only a few times. V and J are TRBV19 and TRBJ2-5, with a weak D call TRBD1 (6 bases). This CDR3 has 14 amino acids. Germline CDR1 is LNHDA and CDR2 is SQIVND (reference sequence). With 3 bases removed from V and 5 bases from J, the gap between germline ends came to 13 bases. CDR3 nucleotide sequence: TGTGCCAGTAGTATTGTGGGCAGGGGTGAGACCCAGTACTTC. Encoded protein: CASSIVGRGETQYF.

The chain employs TRBV10-3 and TRBJ1-2; perhaps TRBD1 as D (6 bases). V lost 10 bases, J lost 10 bases, and 19 bases lay in between. Germline assignment: CDR1 ENHRY and CDR2 SYGVKD. This CDR3 is built from 12 residues. The CDR3 reads CATSEKDSLYTF. CDR3 bases: TGTGCCACTTCGGAAAAGGACAGTCTCTACACCTTC.

This clone was found a few times. The gene calls are TRBV11-2 and TRBJ2-1; perhaps D is TRBD1 or TRBD2 (5 bases each). CDR3 length equals 14 residues. The ends were cut back, 6 bases at V and 6 bases at J, with 15 bases in the middle. Germline CDR1 is SGHAT and CDR2 is FQNNGV. CDR3 sequence: CASRTGGRGNEQFF. The CDR3 DNA sequence: TGTGCCAGCAGGACTGGGGGACGGGGCAATGAGCAGTTCTTC. The whole variable domain, remainder taken from reference TRBV11-2 and TRBJ2-1, is EAGVAQSPRYKIIEKRQSVAFWCNPISGHATLYWYQQILGQGPKLLIQFQNNGVVDDSQLPKDRFSAERLKGVDSTLKIQPAKLEDSAVYLCASRTGGRGNEQFFGPGTRLTVL.

The V and J genes are TRBV6-5 and TRBJ1-4, with 9 bases identical to TRBD1. The V segment lost 5 bases and the J segment 4 bases; nucleotides outside the gene matches: 5. The CDR3 is 15 amino acids. Germline V gene sequence: CDR1 MNHEY, CDR2 SVGAGI. The DNA of the CDR3 is TGTGCCAGCAGTCTACAGGGGGCTAGTAATGAAAAACTGTTTTTT. It codes for CASSLQGASNEKLFF.

This chain connects TRBV7-2 to TRBJ1-3; D is possibly TRBD1 (6 bases). The germline V gene has CDR1 SGHTA and CDR2 FQGNSA. The CDR3 covers 15 residues. The germline V and J ends were trimmed by 4 bases and 4 bases, with 14 bases remaining between them. The CDR3 region has the DNA TGTGCCAGCAGCTCAACAGGGATTATCGGAAACACCATATATTTT. This gives the protein CASSSTGIIGNTIYF.

This clone was observed at least ten times. The V call is TRBV11-2, the J call TRBJ2-1; 13 positions agree with TRBD2. The germline CDR1 and CDR2 sequences are SGHAT and FQNNGV. V lost 4 bases to trimming and J lost 6 bases; unmatched junction nucleotides: 9. The CDR3 contains 17 residues. In nucleotides, the CDR3 is TGTGCCAGCAGCTCACTAAGGACTAGCGGGAGAACCAATGAGCAGTTCTTC. It encodes CASSSLRTSGRTNEQFF.

The chain employs TRBV7-2 and TRBJ2-5; D is possibly TRBD1 or TRBD2 (5 bases each). Trimming took off 3 bases at V and 5 bases at J, with 10 bases between the two ends. CDR3 length: 13 amino acids. The germline V gene has CDR1 SGHTA and CDR2 FQGNSA. CDR3 coding DNA: TGTGCCAGCAGCTTTACAGAGGGGGAGACCCAGTACTTC. It encodes CASSFTEGETQYF.